This T cell receptor beta chain was profiled in a study of PD-1 blockade in classical Hodgkin lymphoma. Time point in this sample: newly diagnosed, previously untreated cHL patient sample. TCRdb's copy holds only in-frame clones and misses some; the assay was immunoSEQ multiplex PCR. The repertoire holds fewer than 20,000 clones, with about four fifths as singletons. V lost 9 bases and J 0 bases, leaving 15 bases between the germline ends. Germline values: CDR1 LNHDA, CDR2 SQIVND (reference sequence). CDR3 length equals 15 residues. The chain has TRBV19 and TRBJ1-5, with TRBD1 as a possible D gene (5 bases). This TCR was recovered from a human donor with classical Hodgkin lymphoma. Input material: peripheral blood mononuclear cells (PBMCs). CDR3 region: CASGGEGSSNQPQHF. The DNA of the CDR3 is TGTGCCAGCGGAGGGGAGGGGAGTAGCAATCAGCCCCAGCATTTT.